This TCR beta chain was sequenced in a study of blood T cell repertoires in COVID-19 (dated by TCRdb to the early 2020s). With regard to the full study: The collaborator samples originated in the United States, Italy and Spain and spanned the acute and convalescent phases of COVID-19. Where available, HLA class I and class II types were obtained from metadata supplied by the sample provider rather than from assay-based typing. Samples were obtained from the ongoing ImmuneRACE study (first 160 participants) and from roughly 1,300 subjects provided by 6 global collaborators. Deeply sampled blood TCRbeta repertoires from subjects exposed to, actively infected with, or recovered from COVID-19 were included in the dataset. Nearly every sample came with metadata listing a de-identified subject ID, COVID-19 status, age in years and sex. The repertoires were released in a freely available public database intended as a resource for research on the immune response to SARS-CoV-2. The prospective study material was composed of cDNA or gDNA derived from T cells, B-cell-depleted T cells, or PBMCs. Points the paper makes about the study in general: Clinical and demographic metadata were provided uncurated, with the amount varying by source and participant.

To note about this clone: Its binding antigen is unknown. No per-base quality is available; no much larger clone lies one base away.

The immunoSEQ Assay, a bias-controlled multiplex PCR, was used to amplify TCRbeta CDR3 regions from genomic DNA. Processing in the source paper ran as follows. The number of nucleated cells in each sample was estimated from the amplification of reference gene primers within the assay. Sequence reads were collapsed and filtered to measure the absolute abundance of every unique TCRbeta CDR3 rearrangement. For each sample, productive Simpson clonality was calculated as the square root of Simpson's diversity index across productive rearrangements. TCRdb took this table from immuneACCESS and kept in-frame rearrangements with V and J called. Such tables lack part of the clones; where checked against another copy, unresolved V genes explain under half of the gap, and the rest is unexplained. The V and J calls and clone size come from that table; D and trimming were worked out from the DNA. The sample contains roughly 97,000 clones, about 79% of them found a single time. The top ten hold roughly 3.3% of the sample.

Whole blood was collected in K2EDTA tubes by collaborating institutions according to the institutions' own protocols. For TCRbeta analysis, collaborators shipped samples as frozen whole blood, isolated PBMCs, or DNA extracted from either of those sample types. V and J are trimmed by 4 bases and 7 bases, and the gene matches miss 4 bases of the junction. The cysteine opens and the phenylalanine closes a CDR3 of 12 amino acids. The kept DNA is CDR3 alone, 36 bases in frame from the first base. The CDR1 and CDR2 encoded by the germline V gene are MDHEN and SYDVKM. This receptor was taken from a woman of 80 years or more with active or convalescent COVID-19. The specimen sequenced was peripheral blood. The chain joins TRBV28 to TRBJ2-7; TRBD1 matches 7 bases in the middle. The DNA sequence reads TGTGCCAGCAGTTCTACAGGGGAGGAGCAGTACTTC. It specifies CASSSTGEEQYF.